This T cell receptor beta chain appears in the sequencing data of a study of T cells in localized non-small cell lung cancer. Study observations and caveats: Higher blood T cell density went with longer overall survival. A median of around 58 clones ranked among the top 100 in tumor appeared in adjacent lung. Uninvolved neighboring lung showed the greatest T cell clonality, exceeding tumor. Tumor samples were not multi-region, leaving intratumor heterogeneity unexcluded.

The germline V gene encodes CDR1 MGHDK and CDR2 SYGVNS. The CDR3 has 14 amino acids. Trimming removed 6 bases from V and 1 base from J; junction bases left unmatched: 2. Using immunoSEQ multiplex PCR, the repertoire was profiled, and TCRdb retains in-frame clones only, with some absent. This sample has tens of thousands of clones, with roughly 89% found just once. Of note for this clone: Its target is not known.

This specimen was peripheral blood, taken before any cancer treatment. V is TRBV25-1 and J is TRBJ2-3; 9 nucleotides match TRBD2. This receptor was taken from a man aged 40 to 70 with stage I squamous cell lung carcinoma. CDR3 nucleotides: TGTGCCAGCAGAAGGACTAGCGGCACAGATACGCAGTATTTT. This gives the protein CASRRTSGTDTQYF.